One sample yielded the 11 T cell receptor beta chains listed below, sequenced in a study of T cell repertoires in cytomegalovirus infection. TCRdb re-analysed the reads in MiXCR, keeping a single row per CDR3 protein. The sample has 150,000 to 200,000 distinct CDR3 sequences, 17% seen once. The sample taken for sequencing was CD8+ T cells from PBMCs. These receptors were taken from a human donor in good health (CMV status not recorded). Some clones in this sample may be carry-over from other donors' samples.

This clonotype has more than one count but fewer than ten. The chain employs TRBV29-1 and TRBJ2-7; 8 bases line up with TRBD2. The CDR3 spans 11 residues. CDR1 and CDR2 from the germline V gene are SQVTM and ANQGSEA. Trimming cost V 5 bases and J 6 bases; bases outside gene matches: 3. This chain's CDR3 is CSVKRELEQYF. CDR3 nucleotide sequence: TGCAGCGTTAAGCGGGAGCTCGAGCAGTACTTC.

The rearrangement links TRBV25-1 to TRBJ2-2, with a weak D call TRBD1 (6 bases). CDR1 and CDR2 (germline): MGHDK, SYGVNS. Trimming shortened V by 10 bases and J by 5 bases, and 14 bases separated the two germline ends. The CDR3 is 13 residues long. CDR3 bases: TGTGCCACCAACAGGGAAGTGACCGGGGAGCTGTTTTTT. It is translated as CATNREVTGELFF. The entire variable domain, with the rest obtained from reference TRBV25-1 and TRBJ2-2, is as follows: EADIYQTPRYLVIGTGKKITLECSQTMGHDKMYWYQQDPGMELHLIHYSYGVNSTEKGDLSSESTVSRIRTEHFPLTLESARPSHTSQYLCATNREVTGELFFGEGSRLTVL.

The V and J genes are TRBV20-1 and TRBJ1-6; D uncertain. V was cut by 0 bases and J by 0 bases, with 12 bases left in between. Germline V gives CDR1 DFQATT, CDR2 SNEGSKA (reference sequence). This CDR3 has 17 amino acids. The CDR3 sequence: CSARDIGSSSYNSPLHF. The CDR3 DNA reads as TGCAGTGCTAGAGATATAGGGAGTTCCTCCTATAATTCACCCCTCCACTTT.

Points on this clonotype: Mismatch with germline at one junction end may stem from a read error. V and J are TRBV20-1 and TRBJ2-1; 10 bases match TRBD1. The V gene's germline CDR1 is DFQATT and CDR2 SNEGSKA (reference sequence). This CDR3 is 15 amino acids long. CDR3 sequence (DNA): TGCAGTGCCAGAGTCCGGGACAGGGGTTACAATGAGCAGTTCTTC. Translating it yields CSARVRDRGYNEQFF.

The chain uses TRBV12-3 or TRBV12-4 and TRBJ2-7; D not resolved. V was cut by 5 bases and J by 5 bases, with 10 bases left in between. The CDR3 has 12 amino acids. The DNA for the CDR3 is TGTGCCAGCAGTCCCAGCGCCAACGAGCAGTACTTC. Translating gives CASSPSANEQYF.

The chain couples TRBV12-3 or TRBV12-4 to TRBJ2-1; TRBD2 matches 10 bases. The length of the CDR3 is 15 residues. Trimming cost V 4 bases and J 8 bases; bases outside gene matches: 8. CDR3 sequence (DNA): TGTGCCAGCAGTTCTAAGCGGGGGGGCCTCGATGAGCAGTTCTTC. It specifies CASSSKRGGLDEQFF.

This clonotype was found once. The rearrangement links TRBV12-5 to TRBJ2-5; D gene ambiguous. This CDR3 spans 16 amino acids. Trimming cost V 2 bases and J 4 bases, with 17 bases left between them. Germline CDR1 LGHNT, CDR2 FRNRAP. CDR3 nucleotides: TGTGCTAGTGGTTTGCCTCCGGACCTTAGGCGAGAGACCCAGTACTTC. The encoded protein is CASGLPPDLRRETQYF.

The sample holds a few counts of this clonotype. This rearrangement joins TRBV12-3 or TRBV12-4 to TRBJ1-2, with D unclear. This CDR3 spans 13 amino acids. Between the trimmed V and J ends, which lost 6 bases and 6 bases, there was a span of 14 bases. CDR3 sequence: CASSGSWRDGYTF. CDR3 bases: TGTGCCAGCAGCGGGTCTTGGAGGGATGGCTACACCTTC.

This clonotype was seen more than once but under ten times. The gene calls are TRBV27 and TRBJ2-7; a possible D gene is TRBD2 (5 bases). Germline values: CDR1 MNHEY, CDR2 SMNVEV (reference sequence). V lost 7 bases and J 12 bases, leaving 16 bases between the germline ends. The CDR3 loop spans 11 amino acids. CDR3: CASTQGWRWYF. In DNA, the CDR3 is TGTGCCAGCACCCAAGGGTGGAGGTGGTACTTC.

This clonotype was recorded many times. This sequence joins TRBV7-2 and TRBJ2-5; 14 bases agree with TRBD2. This CDR3 contains 18 residues. V dropped 6 bases and J dropped 3; count of bases not matched to a gene: 12. Germline lookup yields CDR1 SGHTA and CDR2 FQGNSA. CDR3 in amino acids: CASRGTSGRSGGEETQYF. Written as DNA, the CDR3 is TGTGCCAGCAGAGGGACTAGCGGGAGATCCGGTGGCGAAGAGACCCAGTACTTC.

Only a few counts were recorded for this clonotype. The chain has TRBV28 and TRBJ2-2, with TRBD2 identical over 8 bases. The CDR3 has 16 residues. Per the germline V gene, CDR1 is MDHEN and CDR2 is SYDVKM. The V gene end was trimmed by 3 bases and the J gene end by 7 bases; junction bases not matched to a gene: 10. The CDR3: CASSLPAGALIGELFF. The CDR3 DNA sequence: TGTGCCAGCAGTTTGCCAGCGGGAGCCCTCATCGGGGAGCTGTTTTTT.